This TCR beta chain appears in the sequencing data of a study of CD8+ T cells in alopecia areata. In the study overall: Treated patients swallowed 5 to 10 mg of oral tofacitinib twice daily.

V was pared by 1 base and J by 3 bases, with 9 bases between. Germline V lookup: CDR1 GTSNPN, CDR2 SVGIG (reference sequence). This CDR3 region has 13 residues. RNA extraction and reverse transcription yielded cDNA as sequencing template. Data came from immunoSEQ multiplex PCR; TCRdb stores just in-frame clones and leaves some out. This table has roughly 60,000 clones, roughly 46% appearing once. Regarding the study as a whole: A large proportion of expanded lesional clones were detected persisting in scalp and blood during tofacitinib. Across lesional scalp, and particularly alopecia totalis/universalis, clonality surpassed that of normal scalp.

With regard to this clone: Its antigen is currently unknown.

As for treatment: oral pan-JAK inhibitor, 5-10 mg twice daily. Using a FACSAria, the CD4+ and CD8+ T cells were sorted from the PBMCs. This TCR came from a human donor with alopecia areata. The rearrangement links TRBV30 to TRBJ1-1; a weak D match, TRBD1 (5 bases). The starting material was CD8+ T cells sorted from blood, obtained at roughly week 36, from a patient treated with tofacitinib. CDR3 residues: CAWSGQSYTEAFF. CDR3 bases: TGTGCCTGGAGTGGACAGTCCTACACTGAAGCTTTCTTT.